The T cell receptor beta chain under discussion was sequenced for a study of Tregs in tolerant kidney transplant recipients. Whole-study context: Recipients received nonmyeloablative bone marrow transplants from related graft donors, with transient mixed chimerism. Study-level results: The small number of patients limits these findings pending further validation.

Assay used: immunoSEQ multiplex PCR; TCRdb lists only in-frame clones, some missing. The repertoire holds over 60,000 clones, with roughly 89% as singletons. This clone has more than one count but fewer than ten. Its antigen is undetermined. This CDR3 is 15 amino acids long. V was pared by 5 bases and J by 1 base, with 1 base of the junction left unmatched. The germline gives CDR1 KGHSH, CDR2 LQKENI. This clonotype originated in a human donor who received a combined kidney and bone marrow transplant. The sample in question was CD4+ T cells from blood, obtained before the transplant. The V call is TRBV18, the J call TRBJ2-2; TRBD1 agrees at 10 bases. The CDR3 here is CASSDRGRNTGELFF. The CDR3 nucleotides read TGTGCCAGCTCAGACAGGGGGCGGAACACCGGGGAGCTGTTTTTT.